The next 15 T cell receptor beta chains were all read from a single sample in a study of blood T cell repertoires in COVID-19. Repertoires were generated with immunoSEQ multiplex PCR, while TCRdb's copy carries only in-frame clones and drops some. This table holds fewer than 120,000 clones, approximately 80% found once. The specimen was peripheral blood. The source of these receptors is a woman aged 60 to 75 with acute or convalescent COVID-19.

CDR3 sequence (DNA): TGTGCCAGCAGCCTAGCGACAGGGCTGGGGACTGAAGCTTTCTTT. Translation gives CASSLATGLGTEAFF. The J gene is TRBJ1-1, the V gene TRBV7-3; the match to TRBD1 covers 7 bases. The junction had 11 bases not matched to a gene; V was cut back by 5 bases and J by 5 bases. The CDR3 contains 15 residues. From germline, CDR1 is SGHTA and CDR2 FQGTGA.

The sample holds a few counts of this clone. The V gene is TRBV19, the J gene TRBJ2-7; TRBD2 agrees at 7 bases. CDR1 is LNHDA and CDR2 is SQIVND in the germline V gene (reference sequence). V trimming: 3 bases; J trimming: 5 bases; junction bases outside the gene matches: 4. CDR3 size: 13 residues. The CDR3 nucleotides read TGTGCCAGTAGTATTGGGGGGGAAAACGAGCAGTACTTC. Its protein is CASSIGGENEQYF.

V usage is TRBV5-3 and J usage is TRBJ1-2, with TRBD1 matching over 8 bases. TRBV5-3 qualifies as an ORF whose function is uncertain. This CDR3 region has 16 residues. With 6 bases clipped from V and 0 bases from J, the junction kept 10 bases outside the gene matches. The CDR3 sequence: CARNLRTGPANYGYTF. In DNA, the CDR3 is TGTGCCAGAAACCTTCGGACAGGGCCGGCTAACTATGGCTACACCTTC.

This chain joins TRBV6-6 and TRBJ2-2; 8 bases agree with TRBD1. The J segment lost 5 bases and the V segment lost 10 bases, leaving 12 bases of the junction unmatched. Germline V lookup: CDR1 MNHNY, CDR2 SVGAGI (reference sequence). The CDR3 covers 15 residues. CDR3 sequence reads: CATAWGQEETGELFF. Here the CDR3 DNA reads TGTGCCACCGCCTGGGGACAGGAAGAAACCGGGGAGCTGTTTTTT.

The rearrangement links TRBV5-1 to TRBJ2-1, with D unresolved. This CDR3 comprises 16 residues. V was clipped by 0 bases and J by 1 base, with 11 bases between them. Germline assignment: CDR1 SGHRS and CDR2 YFSETQ. CDR3 sequence reads: CASSLVYTSSYNEQFF. CDR3 bases: TGCGCCAGCAGCTTGGTGTACACCAGTTCCTACAATGAGCAGTTCTTC.

The chain carries TRBV30 and TRBJ1-5; the D gene is possibly TRBD1 (6 bases). The CDR3 has 15 residues. V was pared by 0 bases and J by 5 bases, with 14 bases between. Germline V gene data show CDR1 as GTSNPN and CDR2 as SVGIG (reference sequence). This CDR3 reads CAWSVTGTSDQPQHF. The CDR3 nucleotides read TGTGCCTGGAGTGTAACAGGGACGAGTGATCAGCCCCAGCATTTT.

Concerning this clone itself: Other DNA sequences of this sample code for an identical CDR3. The chain links TRBV29-1 to TRBJ1-1; 9 nucleotides agree with TRBD1. Per germline, CDR1 SQVTM and CDR2 ANQGSEA. The J segment lost 1 base and the V segment lost 6 bases, leaving 0 bases of the junction unmatched. The CDR3 sequence is 12 residues long. The CDR3 nucleotides read TGCAGCGTGGGACAGGGGAACACTGAAGCTTTCTTT. Protein sequence: CSVGQGNTEAFF.

The CDR3 sequence is CAWGAGMDTEAFF. The CDR3 region has the DNA TGTGCCTGGGGGGCAGGGATGGACACTGAAGCTTTCTTT. The chain has TRBV30 and TRBJ1-1; D possibly corresponds to TRBD1 (5 bases). The CDR3 sequence is 13 residues long. CDR1 and CDR2 (germline): GTSNPN, SVGIG (reference sequence). V lost 5 bases, J lost 3 bases, and 13 bases lay in between.

The rearrangement joins TRBV7-2 to TRBJ2-5; TRBD2 matches at 16 bases. This CDR3 spans 16 amino acids. The J segment lost 6 bases and the V segment lost 5 bases, leaving 6 bases of the junction unmatched. Germline V CDR1 and CDR2: SGHTA, FQGNSA. DNA of the CDR3: TGTGCCAGCAGCCCCCAGGGACTAGCGGGGGGGCAGACCCAGTACTTC. Translation: CASSPQGLAGGQTQYF.

The count of this clone is one. The V call is TRBV7-2, the J call TRBJ1-6, with 10 bases aligning to TRBD1. This CDR3 is built from 16 residues. With V trimmed by 4 bases and J by 10 bases, 10 bases remained unmatched. Per the germline V gene, CDR1 is SGHTA and CDR2 is FQGNSA. The CDR3 protein is CASSSRAGTGDSPLHF. The CDR3 DNA is TGTGCCAGCAGCTCAAGGGCTGGGACAGGGGACTCACCCCTCCACTTT.

The chain recombines TRBV4-2 with TRBJ2-3; 7 bases are shared with TRBD1. Germline-derived CDR1 and CDR2 are LGHNA and YNFKEQ. The CDR3 contains 15 residues. V shed 0 bases and J 1 base; nucleotides not matched to a gene: 1. In nucleotides, the CDR3 is TGTGCCAGCAGCCAAGAAGGGGGCGGCACAGATACGCAGTATTTT. Protein sequence: CASSQEGGGTDTQYF.

This rearrangement joins TRBV4-2 to TRBJ2-7; tentatively, D is TRBD1 (5 bases). Germline loops: CDR1 LGHNA, CDR2 YNFKEQ. The CDR3 has 12 amino acids. The V gene lost 0 bases and the J gene lost 6 bases, with 6 bases spanning the gap. The CDR3 loop is CASSQDRGEQYF. The CDR3 nucleotides read TGTGCCAGCAGCCAAGATAGGGGCGAGCAGTACTTC.

In this sample, this clone turned up once. The chain joins TRBV7-9 to TRBJ2-1, with D possibly matching TRBD1 (6 bases). The germline V gene encodes CDR1 SEHNR and CDR2 FQNEAQ (reference sequence). The CDR3 sequence is 13 residues long. V was trimmed by 5 bases and J by 5 bases, leaving 10 bases between them. CDR3 bases: TGTGCCAGCAGCCTGGGGGCCCACAATGAGCAGTTCTTC. As protein: CASSLGAHNEQFF. The complete variable domain, with remaining parts taken from reference TRBV7-9 and TRBJ2-1, reads DTGVSQNPRHKITKRGQNVTFRCDPISEHNRLYWYRQTLGQGPEFLTYFQNEAQLEKSRLLSDRFSAERPKGSFSTLEIQRTEQGDSAMYLCASSLGAHNEQFFGPGTRLTVL.

V gene TRBV6-6 combines with J gene TRBJ1-2, with TRBD1 matching 8 bases. Losses at the gene ends were 6 bases for V and 8 bases for J; bases not matched to a gene: 11. The CDR3 runs 14 residues. Germline V gives CDR1 MNHNY, CDR2 SVGAGI (reference sequence). The CDR3 protein is CASRGGQGVWGYTF. The CDR3 DNA sequence: TGTGCCAGCAGGGGAGGACAGGGAGTTTGGGGCTACACCTTC.

About this clone: Other DNA sequences in this specimen translate into the identical CDR3. This rearrangement joins TRBV7-3 to TRBJ1-2; 10 bases are a match to TRBD1. The ends lost 2 bases at V and 4 bases at J; junction bases unmatched: 4. Germline V gene sequence: CDR1 SGHTA, CDR2 FQGTGA. This CDR3 contains 15 residues. The DNA for the CDR3 is TGTGCCAGCAGCTTATCTGGACAGGGGGTCTATGGCTACACCTTC. Its protein is CASSLSGQGVYGYTF.